These 10 T cell receptor beta chains came from one sample sequenced in a study of cytomegalovirus exposure and HLA in healthy donors. Researchers ran the PCR with 60 Vbeta and 13 Jbeta primers. Measured with immunoSEQ multiplex PCR; TCRdb has only the in-frame clones, and not every one. Among 150,000 or so clones listed, around 78% were seen once. Sequencing was performed on PBMCs. Source of these receptors: a woman between 40 and 50 years old in good health and CMV-seropositive.

V gene TRBV7-8 combines with J gene TRBJ2-7, with TRBD1 identical over 9 bases. V dropped 5 bases and J dropped 2; count of bases not matched to a gene: 7. The germline V gene encodes CDR1 SGHVS and CDR2 FQNEAQ. CDR3 size: 15 residues. CDR3 nucleotide sequence: TGTGCCAGCAGCCTACCGGGACAGGGCCCCTACGAGCAGTACTTC. Its translation is CASSLPGQGPYEQYF.

The V and J genes are TRBV28 and TRBJ1-4; 9 bases fit TRBD1. The V gene's germline CDR1 is MDHEN and CDR2 SYDVKM. This CDR3 spans 14 amino acids. V lost 6 bases and J lost 8; bases outside the gene matches: 7. CDR3 DNA: TGTGCCAGCAGCGCAGGGACAGGGAACGAAAAACTGTTTTTT. Translating it yields CASSAGTGNEKLFF.

The V and J genes are TRBV9 and TRBJ2-7; D gene uncertain. Looked up from germline, CDR1 is SGDLS and CDR2 is YYNGEE. Trimming took 4 bases from V and 3 from J, leaving 14 bases between them. The CDR3 consists of 14 residues. The chain's CDR3 is CASSPTRVYYEQYF. The CDR3 DNA reads TGTGCCAGCAGCCCAACCCGGGTGTACTACGAGCAGTACTTC.

There are a few counts of this clone. The rearrangement links TRBV28 to TRBJ1-1; weak D call: TRBD1 (6 bases). Germline V CDR1 and CDR2: MDHEN, SYDVKM. This CDR3 contains 11 residues. The V and J ends lost 10 bases and 8 bases respectively, with 14 bases between them. DNA for the CDR3: TGTGCCACCAGAGGACAGCCCGAAGCTTTCTTT. Translating gives CATRGQPEAFF.

V gene TRBV6-6 combines with J gene TRBJ2-1; TRBD2 matches 7 bases. The germline V gene has CDR1 MNHNY and CDR2 SVGAGI (reference sequence). V lost 3 bases and J lost 9; bases outside the gene matches: 8. This CDR3 comprises 14 residues. The CDR3 coding sequence is TGTGCCAGCAGTTATTCTCGACTAGCCGGTGAGCAGTTCTTC. Its translation: CASSYSRLAGEQFF.

This chain joins TRBV27 and TRBJ1-1; no clear D gene. In germline, CDR1 is MNHEY, CDR2 SMNVEV (reference sequence). With 5 bases removed from V and 4 bases from J, the gap between germline ends came to 8 bases. CDR3 length: 12 residues. CDR3 sequence reads: CASSGPLTEAFF. The CDR3 DNA follows: TGTGCCAGCAGTGGGCCCCTCACTGAAGCTTTCTTT.

The rearrangement links TRBV5-6 to TRBJ1-6; perhaps TRBD1 as D (6 bases). The germline V gene has CDR1 SGHDT and CDR2 YYEEEE. V lost 5 bases, J lost 3 bases, and 18 bases lay in between. The CDR3 has 17 residues. The CDR3 spells CASSSPVGADYNSPLHF. CDR3 in DNA: TGTGCCAGCAGTTCCCCGGTGGGGGCAGACTATAATTCACCCCTCCACTTT. The whole variable domain, remainder taken from reference TRBV5-6 and TRBJ1-6, is DAGVTQSPTHLIKTRGQQVTLRCSPKSGHDTVSWYQQALGQGPQFIFQYYEEEERQRGNFPDRFSGHQFPNYSSELNVNALLLGDSALYLCASSSPVGADYNSPLHFGNGTRLTVT.

As DNA, the CDR3 is TGTGCCTGGAGTGTAGGTACCCACTACGAGCAGTACTTC. It specifies CAWSVGTHYEQYF. The chain links TRBV30 to TRBJ2-5; no clear D. The tail of the sequence fits TRBJ2-7 better, so the J call may be wrong. Germline values: CDR1 GTSNPN, CDR2 SVGIG (reference sequence). There are 13 residues in the CDR3.

The genes are TRBV27 and TRBJ1-6; no definite D call. The length of the CDR3 is 14 residues. Per the germline V gene, CDR1 is MNHEY and CDR2 is SMNVEV (reference sequence). V was trimmed by 3 bases and J by 9 bases, leaving 12 bases between them. The CDR3 sequence: CASSLKLGSSPLHF. The DNA for the CDR3 is TGTGCCAGCAGTTTGAAACTAGGCAGTTCACCCCTCCACTTT.

This clone came up a few times. The genes are TRBV7-6 and TRBJ2-1, with TRBD2 matching 8 bases. V was pared by 5 bases and J by 0 bases, with 3 bases of the junction left unmatched. Per germline, CDR1 SGHVS and CDR2 FNYEAQ. CDR3 length equals 15 residues. The CDR3 region is CASSSGGTSYNEQFF. Written as DNA, the CDR3 is TGTGCCAGCAGCAGCGGGGGTACCTCCTACAATGAGCAGTTCTTC.